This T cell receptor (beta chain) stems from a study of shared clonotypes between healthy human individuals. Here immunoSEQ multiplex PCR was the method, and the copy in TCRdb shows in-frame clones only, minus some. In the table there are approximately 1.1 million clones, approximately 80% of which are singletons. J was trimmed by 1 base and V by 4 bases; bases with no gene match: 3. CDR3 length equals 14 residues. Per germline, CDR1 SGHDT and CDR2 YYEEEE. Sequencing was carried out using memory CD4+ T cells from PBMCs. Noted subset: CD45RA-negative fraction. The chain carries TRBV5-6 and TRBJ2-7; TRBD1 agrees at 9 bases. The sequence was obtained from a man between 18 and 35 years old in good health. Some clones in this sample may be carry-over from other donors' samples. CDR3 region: CASSATGGSYEQYF. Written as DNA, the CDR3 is TGTGCCAGCAGCGCGACAGGGGGGTCCTACGAGCAGTACTTC.